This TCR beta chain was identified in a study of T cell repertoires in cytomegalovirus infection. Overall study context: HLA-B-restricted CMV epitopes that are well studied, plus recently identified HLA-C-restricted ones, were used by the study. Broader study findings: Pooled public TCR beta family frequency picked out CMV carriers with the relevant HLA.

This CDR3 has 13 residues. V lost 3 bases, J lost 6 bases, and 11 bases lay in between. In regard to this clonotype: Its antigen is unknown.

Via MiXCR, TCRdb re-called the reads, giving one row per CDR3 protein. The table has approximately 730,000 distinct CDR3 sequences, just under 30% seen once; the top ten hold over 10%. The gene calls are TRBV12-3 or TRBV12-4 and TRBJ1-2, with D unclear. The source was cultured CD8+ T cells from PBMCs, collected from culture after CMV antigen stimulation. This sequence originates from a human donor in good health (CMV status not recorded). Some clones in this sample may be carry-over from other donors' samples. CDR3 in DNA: TGTGCCAGCAGTTTCGTAACGGAAAATGGCTACACCTTC. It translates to CASSFVTENGYTF.